Below are 28 T cell receptor beta chains sequenced from a single sample in a study of blood T cell repertoires in COVID-19. Data came from immunoSEQ multiplex PCR; TCRdb stores just in-frame clones and leaves some out. The data hold about 15,000 clones, with approximately 80% observed a single time. The sequenced sample was peripheral blood. These receptors were obtained from a human donor in a cohort sampled during active COVID-19.

CDR3 coding DNA: TGTGCCAGCTCATCCACGGCCCCTAGCTCTGGGGCCAACGTCCTGACTTTC. Translated, it gives CASSSTAPSSGANVLTF. The chain is built from TRBV18 and TRBJ2-6, with D uncertain. CDR1 and CDR2 from the germline V gene are KGHSH and LQKENI. This CDR3 has 17 amino acids. Trimming removed 5 bases at V and 0 bases at J, with 14 bases between.

The V call is TRBV7-8, the J call TRBJ1-6; D is possibly TRBD1 (5 bases). Trimming left V 4 bases short and J 7 bases short, with 14 bases between. The CDR3 consists of 15 residues. Germline-derived CDR1 and CDR2 are SGHVS and FQNEAQ. In DNA, the CDR3 is TGTGCCAGCAGCTGGGGCGGGGCGGGGAATTCACCCCTCCACTTT. Translation gives CASSWGGAGNSPLHF.

This clone was recorded once. This chain connects TRBV7-2 to TRBJ2-3, with 11 nucleotides matching TRBD2. V trimming: 1 base; J trimming: 6 bases; junction bases outside the gene matches: 9. This CDR3 is built from 17 residues. Germline V gene sequence: CDR1 SGHTA, CDR2 FQGNSA. CDR3 sequence reads: CASSLDSLAGVVDTQYF. The DNA for the CDR3 is TGTGCCAGCAGCTTAGATTCACTAGCGGGAGTTGTGGATACGCAGTATTTT.

The chain is built from TRBV14 and TRBJ2-2, with no clear D. V was clipped by 4 bases and J by 5 bases, with 14 bases between them. The germline gives CDR1 SGHDN, CDR2 FVKESK. The CDR3 is 15 amino acids. The CDR3 here is CASSRAGTVTGELFF. For the CDR3, the DNA is TGTGCCAGCAGCCGCGCAGGTACCGTGACCGGGGAGCTGTTTTTT.

The chain carries TRBV6-1 and TRBJ2-1, with 8 positions matching TRBD1. The germline V gene encodes CDR1 MNHNS and CDR2 SASEGT. Losses at the gene ends were 2 bases for V and 6 bases for J; bases not matched to a gene: 6. CDR3 length: 15 residues. CDR3: CASSESTGVFNEQFF. The CDR3 DNA reads as TGTGCCAGCAGTGAATCGACAGGGGTGTTCAATGAGCAGTTCTTC.

V is TRBV18 and J is TRBJ2-2; 9 bases align to TRBD1. The J segment lost 4 bases and the V segment lost 3 bases, leaving 6 bases of the junction unmatched. Germline V gene sequence: CDR1 KGHSH, CDR2 LQKENI. The CDR3 length is 16 residues. The CDR3 loop is CASSPWDRDGTGELFF. The CDR3 DNA sequence: TGTGCCAGCTCACCTTGGGACAGGGATGGCACCGGGGAGCTGTTTTTT. Full variable domain (outside the CDR3, taken from reference TRBV18 and TRBJ2-2): NAGVMQNPRHLVRRRGQEARLRCSPMKGHSHVYWYRQLPEEGLKFMVYLQKENIIDESGMPKERFSAEFPKEGPSILRIQQVVRGDSAAYFCASSPWDRDGTGELFFGEGSRLTVL.

The chain employs TRBV14 and TRBJ2-5; 12 nucleotides agree with TRBD2. The ends lost 1 base at V and 5 bases at J; junction bases unmatched: 11. This CDR3 comprises 18 residues. CDR1 SGHDN and CDR2 FVKESK come from the germline V gene. The CDR3, as DNA: TGTGCCAGCAGCCAAGCCCCAGGACTAGCGGGGAGACGGGAGACCCAGTACTTC. Amino acids: CASSQAPGLAGRRETQYF.

V gene TRBV4-3 combines with J gene TRBJ2-1, with a weak D call TRBD2 (5 bases). V lost 3 bases, J lost 3 bases, and 6 bases lay in between. This CDR3 contains 13 residues. Germline V lookup: CDR1 LGHNA, CDR2 YSLEER. The CDR3 bases are TGCGCCAGCAGCCATACTAGCTACAATGAGCAGTTCTTC. Its protein is CASSHTSYNEQFF.

This chain uses TRBV27 with TRBJ2-7, with D perhaps TRBD2 (7 bases). This CDR3 comprises 13 residues. Trimming removed 6 bases from V and 3 bases from J, with 12 bases in between. Germline V gene data show CDR1 as MNHEY and CDR2 as SMNVEV (reference sequence). The CDR3 sequence is CASRGGGLYEQYF. CDR3 DNA sequence: TGTGCCAGCAGAGGGGGGGGCCTCTACGAGCAGTACTTC.

This clone was recorded only once. This chain connects TRBV30 to TRBJ1-3; D may be TRBD1 (5 bases). The germline V gene has CDR1 GTSNPN and CDR2 SVGIG (reference sequence). With 5 bases removed from V and 0 bases from J, the gap between germline ends came to 5 bases. The CDR3 totals 12 residues. CDR3 DNA sequence: TGTGCCTGGGGGGCCTCTGGAAACACCATATATTTT. It codes for CAWGASGNTIYF.

This sequence joins TRBV10-3 and TRBJ1-3, with 8 bases lining up with TRBD1. The germline CDR1 and CDR2 sequences are ENHRY and SYGVKD. This CDR3 has 12 residues. V shed 2 bases, J shed 13 bases, and the junction held 4 bases outside the gene matches. In DNA form, the CDR3 reads TGTGCCATCAGTGAGCCACGGGACAGGATATATTTT. It translates to CAISEPRDRIYF.

The chain employs TRBV28 and TRBJ2-7; 12 bases map to TRBD1. Germline assignment: CDR1 MDHEN and CDR2 SYDVKM. This CDR3 comprises 15 residues. The ends lost 2 bases at V and 3 bases at J; junction bases unmatched: 2. The CDR3 region is CASSLGTGGFYEQYF. For the CDR3, the DNA is TGTGCCAGCAGTTTAGGGACAGGGGGCTTCTACGAGCAGTACTTC.

The chain uses TRBV28 and TRBJ1-1, with TRBD1 as a possible D gene (6 bases). Between the trimmed V and J ends, which lost 5 bases and 4 bases, there was a span of 14 bases. The CDR3 has 14 amino acids. Germline lookup yields CDR1 MDHEN and CDR2 SYDVKM. In DNA form, the CDR3 reads TGTGCCAGCAGTCGGACCGCGGGGGCCACTGAAGCTTTCTTT. Translating gives CASSRTAGATEAFF.

This chain connects TRBV18 to TRBJ2-1; 16 bases align to TRBD2. J gave up 3 bases and V 2 bases, and 4 bases lay outside the gene matches. CDR3 length: 18 residues. Germline V lookup: CDR1 KGHSH, CDR2 LQKENI. The CDR3 coding sequence is TGTGCCAGCTCACCAGGGACTAGCGGGGGGGCCAACTACAATGAGCAGTTCTTC. As protein: CASSPGTSGGANYNEQFF.

V is TRBV29-1 and J is TRBJ1-2; D is unclear. Germline lookup yields CDR1 SQVTM and CDR2 ANQGSEA. CDR3 length: 11 residues. Deletions cut 1 base from V and 8 bases from J, with 8 bases between. CDR3: CSVEVAGGYTF. The CDR3 coding sequence is TGCAGCGTTGAAGTGGCGGGGGGCTACACCTTC.

The chain has TRBV9 and TRBJ2-2; TRBD2 might be the D (7 bases). Deletions cut 6 bases from V and 5 bases from J, with 17 bases between. The CDR3 spans 15 residues. From germline, CDR1 is SGDLS and CDR2 YYNGEE. The CDR3 coding sequence is TGTGCCAGCACCCCTCAGGGAGGGGGTACCGGGGAGCTGTTTTTT. It encodes CASTPQGGGTGELFF.

The J gene is TRBJ2-5, the V gene TRBV7-9; possibly TRBD1 for D (6 bases). Between the trimmed V and J ends, which lost 4 bases and 2 bases, there was a span of 8 bases. The CDR3 loop spans 13 amino acids. Per germline, CDR1 SEHNR and CDR2 FQNEAQ (reference sequence). DNA of the CDR3: TGTGCCAGCAGCTATCAGGGGCAAGAGACCCAGTACTTC. It encodes CASSYQGQETQYF.

This clone has a handful of counts. The rearrangement uses TRBV18 and TRBJ1-1; 7 bases are shared with TRBD1. CDR1 is KGHSH, CDR2 LQKENI, per germline. The CDR3 runs 13 residues. Trimming cost V 5 bases and J 5 bases; bases outside gene matches: 5. CDR3 loop: CASSEGQLTEAFF. CDR3 DNA sequence: TGTGCCAGCTCAGAGGGACAGCTAACTGAAGCTTTCTTT.

For the CDR3, the DNA is TGCGCCAGCAGCTTTAAGGCTCCTGACAGGGGCTACGAGCAGTACTTC. Residues: CASSFKAPDRGYEQYF. V usage is TRBV5-1 and J usage is TRBJ2-7; 8 bases align to TRBD1. This CDR3 contains 16 residues. V trimming: 2 bases; J trimming: 3 bases; junction bases outside the gene matches: 10. In germline, CDR1 is SGHRS, CDR2 YFSETQ.

This chain connects TRBV29-1 to TRBJ2-3; weak D call: TRBD1 (7 bases). V was shortened by 5 bases and J by 4 bases, with 16 bases between the two germline ends. Germline V CDR1 and CDR2: SQVTM, ANQGSEA. The length of the CDR3 is 14 residues. The DNA of the CDR3 is TGCAGCGTTAGAAAAGGGGGCGGGGCAGATACGCAGTATTTT. This translates into CSVRKGGGADTQYF.

This sequence joins TRBV4-2 and TRBJ1-3, with D unclear. Germline CDR1 and CDR2: LGHNA and YNFKEQ. V was cut by 0 bases and J by 4 bases, with 7 bases left in between. The CDR3 consists of 14 residues. This CDR3 reads CASSQELAGNTIYF. The CDR3 coding sequence is TGTGCCAGCAGCCAAGAGTTGGCCGGAAACACCATATATTTT.

This chain uses TRBV9 with TRBJ2-7, with D uncertain. Looked up from germline, CDR1 is SGDLS and CDR2 is YYNGEE. This CDR3 comprises 14 residues. V was cut by 0 bases and J by 6 bases, with 13 bases left in between. CDR3 sequence (DNA): TGTGCCAGCAGCGTAGATCTCCAAACCGGCGAGCAGTACTTC. It yields the protein CASSVDLQTGEQYF.

The chain carries TRBV25-1 and TRBJ1-6; D call uncertain. Germline CDR1 MGHDK, CDR2 SYGVNS. Deletions cut 3 bases from V and 10 bases from J, with 7 bases between. The length of the CDR3 is 12 residues. The CDR3 loop is CASSEYSSPLHF. The DNA of the CDR3 is TGTGCCAGCAGTGAGTATTCCTCACCCCTCCACTTT.

In DNA, the CDR3 is TGTGCCAGTAGTATTCGTCCAGGGTCAAGCTACGAGCAGTACTTC. Protein product: CASSIRPGSSYEQYF. V gene TRBV19 combines with J gene TRBJ2-7, with D possibly matching TRBD1 (5 bases). In germline, CDR1 is LNHDA, CDR2 SQIVND (reference sequence). There are 15 residues in the CDR3. V lost 3 bases, J lost 3 bases, and 15 bases lay in between.

V is TRBV7-2 and J is TRBJ1-1; tentative D call: TRBD1 (6 bases). V lost 1 base, J lost 5 bases, and 17 bases lay in between. This CDR3 region has 16 residues. From germline, CDR1 is SGHTA and CDR2 FQGNSA. This chain's CDR3 is CASSLVAGGPRTEAFF. In DNA, the CDR3 is TGTGCCAGCAGCTTAGTTGCGGGGGGGCCGCGGACTGAAGCTTTCTTT.

This sequence joins TRBV7-9 and TRBJ2-7, with 9 bases that match TRBD1. V shed 4 bases and J 6 bases; nucleotides not matched to a gene: 10. CDR3 length: 15 residues. From germline, CDR1 is SEHNR and CDR2 FQNEAQ (reference sequence). CDR3 nucleotide sequence: TGTGCCAGCAGCTCAACACTGGACAGGGGAGGCGAGCAGTACTTC. It yields the protein CASSSTLDRGGEQYF.

This rearrangement joins TRBV28 to TRBJ1-2; D not resolved. The germline CDR1 and CDR2 sequences are MDHEN and SYDVKM. CDR3 size: 14 residues. The V end was cut by 4 bases, the J end by 4 bases, with 13 bases between. CDR3 DNA sequence: TGTGCCAGCAGTTCTCATCAGGTTCTCTATGGCTACACCTTC. Translating gives CASSSHQVLYGYTF.

The chain recombines TRBV19 with TRBJ2-7; D is possibly TRBD1 (6 bases). CDR1 and CDR2 (germline): LNHDA, SQIVND (reference sequence). The CDR3 consists of 16 residues. V was shortened by 1 base and J by 3 bases, with 16 bases between the two germline ends. For the CDR3, the DNA is TGTGCCAGTAGTATAGTCTGGGACGGGACATTCTACGAGCAGTACTTC. It is translated as CASSIVWDGTFYEQYF. The full variable domain, rest sourced from reference TRBV19 and TRBJ2-7, is DGGITQSPKYLFRKEGQNVTLSCEQNLNHDAMYWYRQDPGQGLRLIYYSQIVNDFQKGDIAEGYSVSREKKESFPLTVTSAQKNPTAFYLCASSIVWDGTFYEQYFGPGTRLTVT.